This passage covers 27 T cell receptor beta chains from one sample sequenced in a study of OX40 agonist ivuxolimab in advanced cancers. Here immunoSEQ multiplex PCR was the method, and the copy in TCRdb shows in-frame clones only, minus some. The sample shows some 54,000 clones, 86% of them seen only once. Sequences were derived from CD4+ or CD8+ T cells sorted from blood, sampled in a trial of the OX40 agonist ivuxolimab. Source of these receptors: an adult with an advanced solid tumor such as melanoma, head and neck, liver or kidney cancer.

This chain links TRBV14 with TRBJ2-2, with D possibly being TRBD1 or TRBD2 (5 bases each). V dropped 4 bases and J dropped 6 bases, with 12 bases sitting between them. The CDR3 is 14 residues long. CDR1 and CDR2 from the germline V gene are SGHDN and FVKESK. The CDR3 region has the DNA TGTGCCAGCAGCCGGGGGATGCGGTCCGGGGAGCTGTTTTTT. It yields the protein CASSRGMRSGELFF.

This sequence joins TRBV18 and TRBJ2-5, with a possible D match to TRBD1 (5 bases). The CDR3 sequence is 13 residues long. Germline V gene lookup returns CDR1 KGHSH and CDR2 LQKENI. The V and J ends lost 4 bases and 3 bases respectively, with 9 bases between them. The CDR3 is CASSLDIEETQYF. CDR3 DNA: TGTGCCAGCTCACTGGACATAGAAGAGACCCAGTACTTC.

In its sample, this clone was seen once. The CDR3 loop reads CSVLGQGVNGYTF. The CDR3 region has the DNA TGCAGCGTCCTCGGTCAGGGAGTCAATGGCTACACCTTC. This chain connects TRBV29-1 to TRBJ1-2; tentatively, D is TRBD1 (5 bases). The CDR3 sequence is 13 residues long. V was trimmed by 6 bases and J by 6 bases, leaving 17 bases between them. Per the germline V gene, CDR1 is SQVTM and CDR2 is ANQGSEA.

The chain links TRBV4-1 to TRBJ2-7; D gene ambiguous. Germline V gene lookup returns CDR1 MGHRA and CDR2 YSYEKL. The CDR3 is 19 amino acids. V shed 0 bases and J shed 2 bases, with 23 bases lying between them. CDR3 sequence reads: CASSQDPTRSGVLTYEQYF. CDR3 DNA sequence: TGCGCCAGCAGCCAAGACCCCACACGCTCGGGTGTGTTGACCTACGAGCAGTACTTC.

V is TRBV6-5 and J is TRBJ2-5, with unresolved D. V was cut by 6 bases and J by 5 bases, with 7 bases left in between. Germline-derived CDR1 and CDR2 are MNHEY and SVGAGI. This CDR3 has 11 residues. This CDR3 is CASSPGETQYF. DNA of the CDR3: TGTGCCAGCAGCCCTGGGGAGACCCAGTACTTC.

The chain uses TRBV27 and TRBJ1-2, with a possible D match to TRBD1 (5 bases). The V end was cut by 2 bases, the J end by 6 bases, with 13 bases between. The CDR3 runs to 14 residues. Germline CDR1 is MNHEY and CDR2 is SMNVEV (reference sequence). CDR3 sequence (DNA): TGTGCCAGCAGTTTAGGGGACCCCGTCCATGGCTACACCTTC. Protein: CASSLGDPVHGYTF.

This rearrangement joins TRBV6-5 to TRBJ1-3; D is ambiguous. Germline V gives CDR1 MNHEY, CDR2 SVGAGI. The CDR3 covers 14 residues. V was cut by 0 bases and J by 2 bases, with 5 bases left in between. Here the CDR3 DNA reads TGTGCCAGCAGTTACTCCGCGGCTGGAAACACCATATATTTT. As protein: CASSYSAAGNTIYF.

This chain connects TRBV18 to TRBJ2-3, with a possible D match to TRBD1 (5 bases). The CDR3 runs 16 residues. CDR1 is KGHSH and CDR2 is LQKENI in the germline V gene. Deletions cut 3 bases from V and 5 bases from J, with 18 bases between. CDR3 protein: CASSPFGPGNEDTQYF. Written as DNA, the CDR3 is TGTGCCAGCTCACCTTTTGGGCCAGGGAATGAAGATACGCAGTATTTT.

V usage is TRBV5-6 and J usage is TRBJ1-1; 8 nucleotides line up with TRBD1. After removal of 3 bases from V and 1 base from J, the junction contained 5 bases not matched to a gene. Germline values: CDR1 SGHDT, CDR2 YYEEEE. This CDR3 has 15 amino acids. The CDR3 DNA reads TGTGCCAGCAGCTGGGCGGACAGGGCGAACACTGAAGCTTTCTTT. Amino acids: CASSWADRANTEAFF.

The rearrangement uses TRBV11-2 and TRBJ2-3, with 12 bases lining up with TRBD2. With V trimmed by 5 bases and J by 2 bases, 5 bases remained unmatched. Per the germline V gene, CDR1 is SGHAT and CDR2 is FQNNGV. This CDR3 is built from 16 residues. The CDR3 nucleotides read TGTGCCAGCAGCCGACGGACTAGCGGGGACACAGATACGCAGTATTTT. It encodes CASSRRTSGDTDTQYF.

V gene TRBV19 combines with J gene TRBJ1-1, with D perhaps TRBD1 (5 bases). From germline, CDR1 is LNHDA and CDR2 SQIVND (reference sequence). The CDR3 extends over 14 amino acids. Trimming shortened V by 6 bases and J by 5 bases, and 16 bases separated the two germline ends. The CDR3 loop is CASSFIQTETEAFF. CDR3 bases: TGTGCCAGTAGCTTCATCCAGACAGAGACTGAAGCTTTCTTT.

The chain combines TRBV4-2 with TRBJ1-5, with 7 bases fitting TRBD1. J gave up 1 base and V 2 bases, and 8 bases lay outside the gene matches. CDR1 is LGHNA, CDR2 YNFKEQ, per germline. The CDR3 extends over 17 amino acids. The CDR3 sequence: CASSQKFDRESNQPQHF. The CDR3 nucleotides are TGTGCCAGCAGCCAAAAATTTGACAGGGAAAGCAATCAGCCCCAGCATTTT.

This clone was counted between two and nine times. Other nucleotide sequences in the sample specify the same CDR3. The chain is built from TRBV7-9 and TRBJ1-3; TRBD1 aligns across 7 bases. With V trimmed by 2 bases and J by 2 bases, 3 bases remained unmatched. This CDR3 is built from 15 residues. CDR1 SEHNR and CDR2 FQNEAQ come from the germline V gene (reference sequence). The DNA for the CDR3 is TGTGCCAGCAGCTTATCAGGGGGAACTGGAAACACCATATATTTT. This translates into CASSLSGGTGNTIYF.

The chain joins TRBV30 to TRBJ1-1, with D unresolved. V lost 4 bases, J lost 5 bases, and 14 bases lay in between. There are 13 residues in the CDR3. Germline CDR1 and CDR2: GTSNPN and SVGIG (reference sequence). The CDR3 DNA is TGTGCCTGGATTGGAGGGAGTGAAACTGAAGCTTTCTTT. Translation: CAWIGGSETEAFF. The full variable domain, in which reference TRBV30 and TRBJ1-1 provide the parts outside the CDR3, is SQTIHQWPATLVQPVGSPLSLECTVEGTSNPNLYWYRQAAGRGLQLLFYSVGIGQISSEVPQNLSASRPQDRQFILSSKKLLLSDSGFYLCAWIGGSETEAFFGQGTRLTVV.

The CDR3 sequence is CASSLGARGQYF. The CDR3 coding sequence is TGTGCCAGCAGTTTAGGTGCCAGGGGTCAGTACTTC. The chain has TRBV28 and TRBJ2-7; the D gene is possibly TRBD1 (6 bases). The germline V and J ends were trimmed by 2 bases and 10 bases, with 12 bases remaining between them. This CDR3 contains 12 residues. Germline values: CDR1 MDHEN, CDR2 SYDVKM.

The rearrangement links TRBV21-1 to TRBJ1-5. TRBV21-1 represents a pseudogene. The CDR3 runs 14 residues. The CDR3 sequence: CASSKGKGNQPQHF. In DNA form, the CDR3 reads TGTGCCAGCAGCAAGGGGAAGGGAAATCAGCCCCAGCATTTT.

The chain links TRBV5-4 to TRBJ2-7; 8 bases align to TRBD1. The germline CDR1 and CDR2 sequences are SGHNT and YYREEE (reference sequence). The ends lost 0 bases at V and 3 bases at J; junction bases unmatched: 11. CDR3 length equals 17 residues. The CDR3 nucleotides are TGTGCCAGCAGCTTGGCGGGATCTCGGACAGGGAACTACGAGCAGTACTTC. Translation gives CASSLAGSRTGNYEQYF.

This chain joins TRBV6-6 and TRBJ2-2; the D is unclear. CDR1 is MNHNY and CDR2 is SVGAGI in the germline V gene (reference sequence). This CDR3 is 15 amino acids long. Trimming took off 1 base at V and 7 bases at J, with 13 bases between the two ends. The CDR3 DNA reads as TGTGCCAGCAGTTACTTTTCTATAGTTGACGGGGAGCTGTTTTTT. Protein product: CASSYFSIVDGELFF.

The chain's CDR3 is CASSNDRGNTEAFF. The CDR3, as DNA: TGTGCCAGCAGTAACGACAGGGGTAACACTGAAGCTTTCTTT. The V and J genes are TRBV6-6 and TRBJ1-1, with 8 bases aligning to TRBD1. The CDR3 is 14 residues long. Germline V gene lookup returns CDR1 MNHNY and CDR2 SVGAGI (reference sequence). Trimming took 5 bases from V and 2 from J; bases not matched to a gene: 4.

The chain couples TRBV5-1 to TRBJ1-4; perhaps TRBD1 as D (5 bases). CDR1 SGHRS and CDR2 YFSETQ come from the germline V gene. The germline V and J ends were trimmed by 1 base and 6 bases, with 13 bases remaining between them. CDR3 length: 15 residues. CDR3 bases: TGCGCCAGCAGCTTGCGGGGGGGAGAGTATGAAAAACTGTTTTTT. It is translated as CASSLRGGEYEKLFF.

The rearrangement uses TRBV30 and TRBJ2-5; D is possibly TRBD1 (5 bases). Germline lookup yields CDR1 GTSNPN and CDR2 SVGIG (reference sequence). The CDR3 consists of 13 residues. Trimming shortened V by 2 bases and J by 1 base, and 8 bases separated the two germline ends. CDR3 sequence (DNA): TGTGCCTGGAGTAGGCAGGGCCAAGAGACCCAGTACTTC. Amino acids: CAWSRQGQETQYF.

This chain links TRBV18 with TRBJ1-2, with 9 bases that match TRBD1. The CDR3 totals 14 residues. Per the germline V gene, CDR1 is KGHSH and CDR2 is LQKENI. J was trimmed by 8 bases and V by 3 bases; bases with no gene match: 7. The CDR3 protein is CASSPLDRGRGYTF. The DNA of the CDR3 is TGTGCCAGCTCACCCTTGGACAGGGGAAGAGGCTACACCTTC.

The chain links TRBV12-5 to TRBJ1-4; D is ambiguous. Trimming removed 5 bases at V and 7 bases at J, with 14 bases between. Germline loops: CDR1 LGHNT, CDR2 FRNRAP. The CDR3 extends over 14 amino acids. In nucleotides, the CDR3 is TGTGCTAGTGGTAGGGCAGCAGATCGTGAAAAACTGTTTTTT. The encoded protein is CASGRAADREKLFF.

This clone was detected a few times. J is TRBJ2-7 and V is TRBV9; 8 bases match TRBD1. Germline CDR1 SGDLS, CDR2 YYNGEE. This CDR3 comprises 15 residues. The V gene end was trimmed by 2 bases and the J gene end by 2 bases; junction bases not matched to a gene: 6. In DNA form, the CDR3 reads TGTGCCAGCAGCGTCCTCGGACAGGGAGCCTACGAGCAGTACTTC. Translating it yields CASSVLGQGAYEQYF. The full variable domain, completed using reference TRBV9 and TRBJ2-7, is DSGVTQTPKHLITATGQRVTLRCSPRSGDLSVYWYQQSLDQGLQFLIQYYNGEERAKGNILERFSAQQFPDLHSELNLSSLELGDSALYFCASSVLGQGAYEQYFGPGTRLTVT.

The rearrangement joins TRBV10-3 to TRBJ2-1; 11 bases match TRBD2. Germline CDR1 ENHRY, CDR2 SYGVKD. The V and J ends lost 3 bases and 3 bases, in that order; junction bases with no gene match: 4. The CDR3 is made up of 16 amino acids. In DNA, the CDR3 is TGTGCCATCAGTGAACTAGCGGGGGCAGACTACAATGAGCAGTTCTTC. It specifies CAISELAGADYNEQFF.

V and J are TRBV27 and TRBJ2-5; tentative D call: TRBD1 (5 bases). V dropped 3 bases and J dropped 0 bases, with 8 bases sitting between them. CDR1 and CDR2 from the germline V gene are MNHEY and SMNVEV (reference sequence). CDR3 length: 14 amino acids. This chain's CDR3 is CASSLGPDQETQYF. The DNA for the CDR3 is TGTGCCAGCAGTTTGGGGCCGGACCAAGAGACCCAGTACTTC.

For the CDR3, the DNA is TGTGCCAGCAGTTTCGGGTCAGTCCCTAACAATGAGCAGTTCTTC. Its protein product is CASSFGSVPNNEQFF. This chain uses TRBV28 with TRBJ2-1; D gene uncertain. This CDR3 is built from 15 residues. The V and J ends lost 3 bases and 5 bases respectively, with 14 bases between them. Germline assignment: CDR1 MDHEN and CDR2 SYDVKM. The whole variable domain, filled in from reference TRBV28 and TRBJ2-1, reads DVKVTQSSRYLVKRTGEKVFLECVQDMDHENMFWYRQDPGLGLRLIYFSYDVKMKEKGDIPEGYSVSREKKERFSLILESASTNQTSMYLCASSFGSVPNNEQFFGPGTRLTVL.